A single sample is the source of the 2 T cell receptor beta chains below, sequenced in a study of Ad26.COV2.S vaccination and SARS-CoV-2 variants (dated by TCRdb to 2020 to 2022). Library creation used the immunoSEQ multiplex PCR assay. In its TCRdb copy, this immuneACCESS table keeps in-frame sequences only and misses some clones. Where compared with another copy, unresolved V genes explain less than half of these, and the others have no known cause. The sample table shows around 320,000 clones, and over 75% are seen once. Jointly, the top ten make up approximately 3.6% of the sample. The sample's treatment or condition label, decoded: around 19 received Ad26.COV2.S at low or high dose, single or two shots; a few received placebo; per-sample allocation not given. For vaccine and placebo recipients, the sequenced repertoires came from samples collected on day 63 after the first injection. Sample: peripheral blood, taken in a trial of Ad26.COV2.S vaccine versus placebo. The receptors were gathered from a person between 18 and 60 years old who received the Ad26.COV2.S COVID-19 vaccine or a placebo.

The chain recombines TRBV7-3 with TRBJ1-2, with D hard to call. The CDR3 is 13 amino acids. Germline loops: CDR1 SGHTA, CDR2 FQGTGA. The germline V and J ends were trimmed by 3 bases and 7 bases, with 12 bases remaining between them. CDR3 in amino acids: CASSFDTAGGYTF. CDR3 bases: TGTGCCAGCAGCTTCGACACCGCCGGTGGCTACACCTTC.

The J gene is TRBJ1-4, the V gene TRBV30; 9 nucleotides agree with TRBD1. Losses at the gene ends were 1 base for V and 0 bases for J; bases not matched to a gene: 12. The germline V gene encodes CDR1 GTSNPN and CDR2 SVGIG (reference sequence). The CDR3 contains 19 residues. The CDR3 is CAWSAGQGSIAATNEKLFF. The CDR3 DNA reads TGTGCCTGGAGTGCCGGACAGGGGTCAATCGCTGCAACTAATGAAAAACTGTTTTTT.